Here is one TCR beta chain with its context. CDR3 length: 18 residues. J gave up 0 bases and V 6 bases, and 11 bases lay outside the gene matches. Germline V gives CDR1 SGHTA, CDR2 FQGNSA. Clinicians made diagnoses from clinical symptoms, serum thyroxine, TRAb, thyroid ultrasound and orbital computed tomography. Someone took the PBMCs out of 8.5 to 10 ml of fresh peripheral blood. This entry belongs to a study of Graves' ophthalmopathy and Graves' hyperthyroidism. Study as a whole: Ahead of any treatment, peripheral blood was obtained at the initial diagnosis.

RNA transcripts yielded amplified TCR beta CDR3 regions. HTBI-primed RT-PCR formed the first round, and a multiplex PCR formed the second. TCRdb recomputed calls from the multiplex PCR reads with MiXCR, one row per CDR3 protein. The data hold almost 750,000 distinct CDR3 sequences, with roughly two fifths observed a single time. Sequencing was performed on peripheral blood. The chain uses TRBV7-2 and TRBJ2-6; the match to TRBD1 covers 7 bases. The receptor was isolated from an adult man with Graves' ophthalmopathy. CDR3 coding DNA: TGTGCCAGCAGTCGGACAGGTGACGTTATCTCTGGGGCCAACGTCCTGACTTTC. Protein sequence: CASSRTGDVISGANVLTF.